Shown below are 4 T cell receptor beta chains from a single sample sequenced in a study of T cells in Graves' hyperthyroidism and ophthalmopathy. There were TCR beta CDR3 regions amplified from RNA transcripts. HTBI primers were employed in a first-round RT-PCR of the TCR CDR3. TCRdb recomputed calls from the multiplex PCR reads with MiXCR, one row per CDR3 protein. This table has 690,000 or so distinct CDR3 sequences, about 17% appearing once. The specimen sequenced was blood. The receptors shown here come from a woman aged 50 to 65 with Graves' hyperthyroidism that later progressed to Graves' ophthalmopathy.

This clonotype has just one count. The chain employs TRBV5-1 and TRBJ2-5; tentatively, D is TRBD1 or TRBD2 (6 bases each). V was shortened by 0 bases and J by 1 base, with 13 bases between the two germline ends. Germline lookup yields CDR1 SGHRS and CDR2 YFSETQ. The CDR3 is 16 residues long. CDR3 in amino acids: CASSLGRGPLQETQYF. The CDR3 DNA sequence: TGCGCCAGCAGCTTGGGTCGGGGGCCCCTCCAAGAGACCCAGTACTTC.

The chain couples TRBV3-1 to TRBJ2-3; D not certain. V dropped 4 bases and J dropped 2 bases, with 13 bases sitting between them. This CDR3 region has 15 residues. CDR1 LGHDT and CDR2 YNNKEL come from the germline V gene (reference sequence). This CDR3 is CASSPRAYSTDTQYF. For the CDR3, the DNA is TGTGCCAGCAGCCCCAGAGCCTACTCCACAGATACGCAGTATTTT.

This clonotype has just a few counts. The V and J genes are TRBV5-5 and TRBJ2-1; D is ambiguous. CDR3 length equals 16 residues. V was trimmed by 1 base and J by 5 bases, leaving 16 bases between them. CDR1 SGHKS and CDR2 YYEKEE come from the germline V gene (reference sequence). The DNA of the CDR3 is TGTGCCAGCAGCTTGTTTCCGGACGAAGTAGACAATGAGCAGTTCTTC. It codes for CASSLFPDEVDNEQFF. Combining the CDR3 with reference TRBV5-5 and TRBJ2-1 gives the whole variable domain DAGVTQSPTHLIKTRGQQVTLRCSPISGHKSVSWYQQVLGQGPQFIFQYYEKEERGRGNFPDRFSARQFPNYSSELNVNALLLGDSALYLCASSLFPDEVDNEQFFGPGTRLTVL.

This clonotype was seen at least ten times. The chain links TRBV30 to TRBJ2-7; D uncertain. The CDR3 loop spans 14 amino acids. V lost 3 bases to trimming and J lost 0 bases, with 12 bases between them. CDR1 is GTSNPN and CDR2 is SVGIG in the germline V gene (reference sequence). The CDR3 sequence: CAWRDPGGSYEQYF. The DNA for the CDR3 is TGTGCCTGGAGGGACCCCGGCGGCTCCTACGAGCAGTACTTC.